In this sample, the clone carrying this TCR beta chain turned up once. The data originate from a study of blood T cell repertoires in COVID-19. At the level of the study: The United States, Italy and Spain supplied acute and convalescent COVID-19 samples. T cells, B-cell-depleted T cells, or PBMCs supplied cDNA or gDNA.

Original handling: Amplification of reference gene primers provided the estimated nucleated cell counts. Produced via immunoSEQ multiplex PCR; TCRdb's table is partial and in-frame only. That table gives V, J and clone size, and the DNA gave D and trimming. The sample includes some 170,000 clones, about 79% of them seen just once. Residents of 20 to 25 US areas, aged roughly 18 to 90 years, made up the participants. The CDR3 is made up of 14 amino acids. Germline values: CDR1 LGHDT, CDR2 YNNKEL (reference sequence). Between the trimmed V and J ends, which lost 3 bases and 4 bases, there was a span of 12 bases.

The sequenced material came from PBMCs or T cells enriched from blood (not recorded which). This TCR was recovered from a middle-aged man who had recovered from COVID-19. The genes are TRBV3-1 (or the pseudogene TRBV3-2) and TRBJ1-1, with D perhaps TRBD1 (6 bases). CDR3 amino acids: CASSQENRATEAFF. For the CDR3, the DNA is TGTGCCAGCAGCCAGGAAAACAGGGCCACTGAAGCTTTCTTT.